The entry below gives a single T cell receptor (beta chain) sequence along with its context. The sample belongs to a study of technical replicates of blood from a few donors. This CDR3 is built from 14 residues. V shed 0 bases and J shed 2 bases, with 8 bases lying between them. Germline V gene lookup returns CDR1 SQVTM and CDR2 ANQGSEA. The protocol was immunoSEQ multiplex PCR, while the TCRdb copy is restricted to in-frame clones and leaves out a portion. The data contain about 80,000 clones, approximately 91% of them singletons. The TCR sequence derives from a human donor in good health. This chain connects TRBV29-1 to TRBJ1-5; D unresolved. Input material: T cells isolated from PBMCs. CDR3 sequence: CSVEDTYRNQPQHF. The DNA of the CDR3 is TGCAGCGTTGAAGATACCTACCGCAATCAGCCCCAGCATTTT.